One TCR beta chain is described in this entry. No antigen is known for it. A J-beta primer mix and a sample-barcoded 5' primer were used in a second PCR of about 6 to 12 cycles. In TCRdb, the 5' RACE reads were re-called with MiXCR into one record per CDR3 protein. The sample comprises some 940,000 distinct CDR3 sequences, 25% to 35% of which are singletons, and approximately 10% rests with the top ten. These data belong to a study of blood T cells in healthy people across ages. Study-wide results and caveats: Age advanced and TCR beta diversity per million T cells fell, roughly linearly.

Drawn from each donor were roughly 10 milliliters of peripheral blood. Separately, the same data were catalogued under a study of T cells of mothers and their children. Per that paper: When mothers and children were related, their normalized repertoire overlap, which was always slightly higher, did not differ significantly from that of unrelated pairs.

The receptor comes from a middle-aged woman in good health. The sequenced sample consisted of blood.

This CDR3 is CASSPAGRSTEAFF. The CDR3 DNA follows: TGTGCCAGCAGTCCCGCAGGGAGGAGCACTGAAGCTTTCTTT. The rearrangement uses TRBV12-3 or TRBV12-4 and TRBJ1-1, with a weak D call TRBD1 (5 bases). V lost 5 bases, J lost 4 bases, and 14 bases lay in between. The CDR3 runs to 14 residues.